These T cell receptor beta chains were read from a single sample in a study of blood T cell repertoires in COVID-19. Method: immunoSEQ multiplex PCR; TCRdb's copy keeps in-frame clones and lacks some. The sample yields about 89,000 clones, 60% to 85% seen once. Sample: peripheral blood. The origin of the receptors is a human donor in a cohort sampled during active COVID-19. The CDR3 runs from the conserved cysteine through the conserved F or W. D genes are given only for firm matches. Clone size appears in some rows only: once, few, many, or a class for an expanded clone.

V: TRBV7-2; D: TRBD2; length: 13; J: TRBJ2-2; size: .; CDR3: CASRTSSTGELFF; DNA: TGTGCCAGTAGGACTAGCAGCACCGGGGAGCTGTTTTTT
V: TRBV5-1; D: TRBD1; length: 14; J: TRBJ1-2; size: .; CDR3: CASSPGTGTYGYTF; DNA: TGCGCCAGCAGCCCGGGGACAGGGACCTATGGCTACACCTTC
V: TRBV7-6; D: .; length: 13; J: TRBJ2-2; size: .; CDR3: CASSFERVGELFF; DNA: TGTGCCAGCAGCTTCGAACGGGTCGGGGAGCTGTTTTTT
V: TRBV7-8; D: TRBD1; length: 17; J: TRBJ1-4; size: .; CDR3: CASSSFNRGRTNEKLFF; DNA: TGTGCCAGCAGCTCGTTCAACAGGGGGCGGACTAATGAAAAACTGTTTTTT
V: TRBV28; D: .; length: 15; J: TRBJ1-1; size: .; CDR3: CASPPQREGSTEAFF; DNA: TGTGCCAGCCCCCCCCAAAGGGAGGGAAGCACTGAAGCTTTCTTT
V: TRBV7-6; D: .; length: 14; J: TRBJ1-2; size: many; CDR3: CASSRTEGRDGYTF; DNA: TGTGCCAGCAGCAGGACAGAGGGCCGGGATGGCTACACCTTC
V: TRBV27; D: TRBD2; length: 16; J: TRBJ2-1; size: .; CDR3: CASSLEASGNYNEQFF; DNA: TGTGCCAGCAGTTTAGAGGCTAGCGGGAACTACAATGAGCAGTTCTTC
V: TRBV6-5; D: TRBD1; length: 14; J: TRBJ1-5; size: .; CDR3: CASSNRGGNQPQHF; DNA: TGTGCCAGCAGTAACAGGGGTGGCAATCAGCCCCAGCATTTT
V: TRBV6-5; D: TRBD1; length: 12; J: TRBJ2-1; size: .; CDR3: CASSEETGGQFF; DNA: TGTGCCAGCAGCGAGGAGACAGGGGGACAGTTCTTC
V: TRBV19; D: TRBD2; length: 14; J: TRBJ2-2; size: .; CDR3: CAGSSGSRTGELFF; DNA: TGTGCCGGCTCTAGCGGGAGTCGGACCGGGGAGCTGTTTTTT